These 16 T cell receptor beta chains came from one sample sequenced in a study of neurological immune-mediated disorders. Using its own MiXCR run on the 5' RACE reads, TCRdb lists one record per CDR3 protein. The sample includes fewer than 80,000 distinct CDR3 sequences, 4% to 6% of them seen just once. Sequenced sample: PBMCs. All receptors derive from a woman aged 30 to 39 with multiple sclerosis.

There are many counts of this clonotype. The V and J genes are TRBV6-1 and TRBJ1-2, with 9 bases aligning to TRBD1. CDR1 is MNHNS, CDR2 SASEGT, per germline. V lost 0 bases and J lost 7; bases outside the gene matches: 6. The CDR3 runs 15 residues. The CDR3 here is CASSEAPGTGSGYTF. The CDR3 DNA sequence: TGTGCCAGCAGTGAAGCTCCCGGGACAGGGTCTGGCTACACCTTC.

In this sample, this clonotype turned up many times. The V and J genes are TRBV20-1 and TRBJ2-1; 10 bases match TRBD2. Germline V gene sequence: CDR1 DFQATT, CDR2 SNEGSKA (reference sequence). This CDR3 has 14 residues. J lost 4 bases, V lost 6 bases, and 6 bases had no gene match. CDR3 loop: CSAKILAGYNEQFF. The CDR3 DNA is TGCAGTGCGAAAATACTAGCGGGATACAATGAGCAGTTCTTC.

This clonotype was seen at least ten times. The chain is built from TRBV24-1 and TRBJ1-2; 7 bases line up with TRBD1. In germline, CDR1 is KGHDR, CDR2 SFDVKD. The trim removed 1 base at V and 6 bases at J, leaving 4 bases unmatched. The CDR3 is 14 residues long. The chain's CDR3 is CATSDFGQVDGYTF. As DNA, the CDR3 is TGTGCCACCAGTGATTTCGGACAGGTCGATGGCTACACCTTC.

This clonotype appeared many times. V gene TRBV18 combines with J gene TRBJ2-5; 7 bases line up with TRBD2. J gave up 5 bases and V 5 bases, and 5 bases lay outside the gene matches. Germline V gene lookup returns CDR1 KGHSH and CDR2 LQKENI. The CDR3 sequence is 13 residues long. For the CDR3, the DNA is TGTGCCAGCTCATCGACTAGCCTGGAGACCCAGTACTTC. It encodes CASSSTSLETQYF.

The sample holds many counts of this clonotype. The chain has TRBV3-1 and TRBJ2-7; 7 nucleotides agree with TRBD1. With 1 base clipped from V and 5 bases from J, the junction kept 8 bases outside the gene matches. Germline lookup yields CDR1 LGHDT and CDR2 YNNKEL (reference sequence). There are 15 residues in the CDR3. The CDR3 region is CASSQGTGDFNEQYF. Here the CDR3 DNA reads TGTGCCAGCAGCCAAGGGACAGGCGACTTTAACGAGCAGTACTTC.

Only a few counts were recorded for this clonotype. The chain employs TRBV19 and TRBJ1-6; no definite D call. CDR1 is LNHDA and CDR2 is SQIVND in the germline V gene (reference sequence). Trimming pared 3 bases from V and 8 bases from J, leaving 5 bases between. The CDR3 totals 12 residues. For the CDR3, the DNA is TGTGCCAGTAGTATCAAGGATTCACCCCTCCACTTT. It yields the protein CASSIKDSPLHF. Full variable domain (remainder filled in from reference TRBV19 and TRBJ1-6): DGGITQSPKYLFRKEGQNVTLSCEQNLNHDAMYWYRQDPGQGLRLIYYSQIVNDFQKGDIAEGYSVSREKKESFPLTVTSAQKNPTAFYLCASSIKDSPLHFGNGTRLTVT.

This clonotype was counted only a few times. A much more abundant neighbour one base away suggests this may be a read error. This chain joins TRBV20-1 and TRBJ2-7; no firm D call. Germline CDR1 DFQATT, CDR2 SNEGSKA (reference sequence). Trimming cost V 8 bases and J 5 bases, with 13 bases left between them. This CDR3 is 11 amino acids long. CDR3 loop: CSPKKGNEQYF. The CDR3 DNA sequence: TGCAGTCCGAAAAAGGGAAACGAGCAGTACTTC.

This clonotype was observed at least ten times. In DNA, the CDR3 is TGTGCCATCAGCCGGACAGGGGTGGACGAGCAGTACTTC. As protein: CAISRTGVDEQYF. The chain has TRBV10-3 and TRBJ2-7; the match to TRBD1 covers 9 bases. Trimming cost V 6 bases and J 5 bases; bases outside gene matches: 5. The CDR3 has 13 amino acids. Germline V CDR1 and CDR2: ENHRY, SYGVKD.

The CDR3 protein is CSLQDRAGGYTF. CDR3 DNA sequence: TGCAGCCTGCAGGACAGGGCGGGTGGCTACACCTTC. The chain is built from TRBV20-1 and TRBJ1-2; 8 nucleotides match TRBD1. CDR3 size: 12 residues. From germline, CDR1 is DFQATT and CDR2 SNEGSKA (reference sequence).

This clonotype was detected ten times or more. DNA for the CDR3: TGTGCCACCAGCAGGTTTGACATACACGGGGAGCTGTTTTTT. It encodes CATSRFDIHGELFF. The V and J genes are TRBV15 and TRBJ2-2; D is undetermined. The length of the CDR3 is 14 residues. The germline V gene encodes CDR1 LNHNV and CDR2 YYDKDF (reference sequence). V lost 3 bases to trimming and J lost 7 bases, with 12 bases between them.

This clonotype has at least ten counts. The rearrangement uses TRBV20-1 and TRBJ2-5; D is undetermined. Germline loops: CDR1 DFQATT, CDR2 SNEGSKA (reference sequence). This CDR3 is 15 amino acids long. V gave up 4 bases and J gave up 0 bases, with 15 bases separating them. The chain's CDR3 is CSATNPRSDQETQYF. DNA for the CDR3: TGCAGTGCTACCAATCCCAGGAGCGACCAAGAGACCCAGTACTTC.

The chain joins TRBV15 to TRBJ1-2, with TRBD1 identical over 11 bases. Germline V gives CDR1 LNHNV, CDR2 YYDKDF (reference sequence). The CDR3 is made up of 15 amino acids. V lost 4 bases and J lost 6; bases outside the gene matches: 7. The CDR3 spells CATSTLDRGQDGYTF. CDR3 DNA: TGTGCCACCAGCACACTGGACAGGGGGCAAGATGGCTACACCTTC.

This clonotype was counted many times. The chain carries TRBV7-9 and TRBJ2-1; D call uncertain. Trimming stripped 2 bases from V and 4 bases from J, with 3 bases between. Germline loops: CDR1 SEHNR, CDR2 FQNEAQ (reference sequence). The CDR3 has 12 amino acids. DNA for the CDR3: TGTGCCAGCAGCTTAATATACAATGAGCAGTTCTTC. It yields the protein CASSLIYNEQFF.

This clonotype was observed at least ten times. The chain couples TRBV12-3 or TRBV12-4 to TRBJ2-3, with TRBD1 matching over 7 bases. This CDR3 has 15 residues. The J segment lost 0 bases and the V segment lost 5 bases, leaving 5 bases of the junction unmatched. DNA of the CDR3: TGTGCCAGCAGTCAACAGGGGTCCAGCACAGATACGCAGTATTTT. Amino acid sequence: CASSQQGSSTDTQYF.

The table lists this clonotype with a few counts. The rearrangement links TRBV12-3 or TRBV12-4 to TRBJ2-2, with 16 bases aligning to TRBD2. CDR3 length: 18 residues. Losses at the gene ends were 10 bases for V and 6 bases for J; bases not matched to a gene: 14. Here the CDR3 DNA reads TGTGCCAAGGCCGGGACTAGCGGGGGGGCCCTTGTCTCCGGGGAGCTGTTTTTT. Protein sequence: CAKAGTSGGALVSGELFF.

The gene calls are TRBV6-1 and TRBJ1-1; TRBD1 aligns across 7 bases. Germline V gene data show CDR1 as MNHNS and CDR2 as SASEGT. The V gene end was trimmed by 6 bases and the J gene end by 5 bases; junction bases not matched to a gene: 3. The length of the CDR3 is 12 residues. CDR3 amino acids: CASSTGDTEAFF. The DNA of the CDR3 is TGTGCCAGCAGCACAGGGGATACTGAAGCTTTCTTT.